This TCR beta chain was retrieved from a study of control samples from healthy donors and cancer patients. Germline V gene lookup returns CDR1 SGHTA and CDR2 FQGNSA. Between the trimmed V and J ends, which lost 6 bases and 7 bases, there was a span of 15 bases. The CDR3 is made up of 13 amino acids. The assay was immunoSEQ multiplex PCR, and TCRdb's table has in-frame clones only and misses some. The sample consists of approximately 100,000 clones, about nine tenths of them appearing once. Sequenced material: blood. This TCR derives from a woman younger than 30 in good health. The chain joins TRBV7-2 to TRBJ1-1; D may be TRBD1 (5 bases). The CDR3 bases are TGTGCCAGCAGTAAGGGGATTACCCTTGAAGCTTTCTTT. Translation gives CASSKGITLEAFF.